These 17 T cell receptor beta chains came from one sample sequenced in a study of CD8 T cells in Susac syndrome. The authors reverse transcribed roughly 0.5 to 1 ug RNA with random hexamers. TCRdb used MiXCR to reprocess the immunoSEQ multiplex PCR reads, holding one entry per CDR3 protein. The sample yields around 150,000 distinct CDR3 sequences, approximately 95% seen once. The sequencing sample was made of CD4+ T cells from PBMCs. The receptors were gathered from a human donor with multiple sclerosis.

This clonotype was recorded a few times. The chain uses TRBV3-1 and TRBJ2-7; 7 bases match TRBD1. The CDR3 totals 14 residues. Trimming took 3 bases from V and 5 from J; bases not matched to a gene: 7. Germline-derived CDR1 and CDR2 are LGHDT and YNNKEL (reference sequence). CDR3 DNA: TGTGCCAGCAGCCATTACGACAGGGTCAACGAGCAGTACTTC. It specifies CASSHYDRVNEQYF.

V gene TRBV7-2 combines with J gene TRBJ2-1; 7 bases align to TRBD2. The germline V gene encodes CDR1 SGHTA and CDR2 FQGNSA. This CDR3 has 12 amino acids. Losses at the gene ends were 4 bases for V and 11 bases for J; bases not matched to a gene: 5. The CDR3 nucleotides read TGTGCCAGCAGCTGGGAGGGACTTAAGCAGTTCTTC. Protein product: CASSWEGLKQFF. Variable domain in full (rest from reference TRBV7-2 and TRBJ2-1): GAGVSQSPSNKVTEKGKDVELRCDPISGHTALYWYRQSLGQGLEFLIYFQGNSAPDKSGLPSDRFSAERTGGSVSTLTIQRTQQEDSAVYLCASSWEGLKQFFGPGTRLTVL.

The V gene is TRBV6-2 or TRBV6-3, the J gene TRBJ2-5; D gene uncertain. The CDR3 has 14 amino acids. Germline V gene lookup returns CDR1 MNHEY and CDR2 SVGEGT. V was cut by 5 bases and J by 5 bases, with 15 bases left in between. CDR3 coding DNA: TGTGCCAGCAGTGACCCCCGGCCCAGGGAGACCCAGTACTTC. Its protein product is CASSDPRPRETQYF.

CDR3: CASSLEAGPSTDTQYF. CDR3 nucleotide sequence: TGCGCCAGCAGCTTGGAAGCGGGGCCTAGCACAGATACGCAGTATTTT. This rearrangement joins TRBV5-1 to TRBJ2-3, with 7 nucleotides matching TRBD2. Germline CDR1 reads SGHRS; CDR2 reads YFSETQ. The CDR3 spans 16 residues. J lost 0 bases, V lost 0 bases, and 4 bases had no gene match.

The chain recombines TRBV28 with TRBJ2-4; possible D gene TRBD1, 6 bases. The V end lost 6 bases, the J end lost 6 bases, and 12 bases lay between the germline ends. CDR3 length equals 13 residues. CDR1 and CDR2 (germline): MDHEN, SYDVKM. Written as DNA, the CDR3 is TGTGCCAGCAGCAGTACAGGGAGAAACATTCAGTACTTC. As protein: CASSSTGRNIQYF.

The chain couples TRBV3-1 to TRBJ2-3, with TRBD2 identical over 9 bases. With 8 bases clipped from V and 4 bases from J, the junction kept 13 bases outside the gene matches. The CDR3 sequence is 16 residues long. Germline V CDR1 and CDR2: LGHDT, YNNKEL (reference sequence). DNA of the CDR3: TGTGCCAGCGGGGAGGAGACCGGGACTAGCTCAGATACGCAGTATTTT. This codes for CASGEETGTSSDTQYF.

The chain combines TRBV5-1 with TRBJ2-3; D is unclear. The V and J ends lost 4 bases and 6 bases respectively, with 15 bases between them. The CDR3 covers 14 residues. CDR1 and CDR2 (germline): SGHRS, YFSETQ. CDR3 sequence reads: CASSPPDPADTQYF. CDR3 nucleotide sequence: TGCGCCAGCAGCCCGCCGGACCCTGCCGATACGCAGTATTTT.

The chain is built from TRBV21-1 and TRBJ1-1. TRBV21-1 is listed as a pseudogene. CDR3 length equals 13 residues. Written as DNA, the CDR3 is TGTGCCAGCAGCATAAGAGTGTACACTGAAGCTTTCTTT. As protein: CASSIRVYTEAFF.

This clonotype was seen a single time. This chain uses TRBV29-1 with TRBJ2-5; D is unclear. The germline V gene encodes CDR1 SQVTM and CDR2 ANQGSEA. Trimming took 7 bases from V and 7 from J, leaving 22 bases between them. This CDR3 contains 14 residues. CDR3: CSATPTGGGVTQYF. For the CDR3, the DNA is TGCAGCGCTACTCCGACCGGCGGTGGTGTGACCCAGTACTTC.

The gene calls are TRBV9 and TRBJ1-1; tentatively, D is TRBD1 (5 bases). Trimming left V 0 bases short and J 1 base short, with 7 bases between. Per germline, CDR1 SGDLS and CDR2 YYNGEE. This CDR3 has 14 amino acids. The CDR3 region has the DNA TGTGCCAGCAGCGTAGGAGGGACGAACACTGAAGCTTTCTTT. Translation: CASSVGGTNTEAFF.

This clonotype was detected a few times. V gene TRBV30 combines with J gene TRBJ1-5, with 8 bases aligning to TRBD1. The J segment lost 4 bases and the V segment lost 0 bases, leaving 8 bases of the junction unmatched. The length of the CDR3 is 16 residues. Germline CDR1 is GTSNPN and CDR2 is SVGIG (reference sequence). The CDR3 is CAWSVLNGQGNQPQHF. DNA for the CDR3: TGTGCCTGGAGTGTACTTAACGGACAGGGTAATCAGCCCCAGCATTTT.

The J gene is TRBJ1-2, the V gene TRBV20-1; a weak D match, TRBD1 (6 bases). Germline values: CDR1 DFQATT, CDR2 SNEGSKA (reference sequence). CDR3 length: 14 amino acids. The V end was cut by 5 bases, the J end by 5 bases, with 18 bases between. The DNA of the CDR3 is TGCAGTGCTCTCGAGGACAGCGGTCGATATGGCTACACCTTC. Its translation is CSALEDSGRYGYTF.

This chain joins TRBV9 and TRBJ1-2; 8 bases agree with TRBD1. CDR1 SGDLS and CDR2 YYNGEE come from the germline V gene. V shed 3 bases and J 2 bases; nucleotides not matched to a gene: 6. CDR3 length equals 15 residues. CDR3 nucleotides: TGTGCCAGCAGCGCGACGGACAGGGCCAACTATGGCTACACCTTC. Translated, it gives CASSATDRANYGYTF. Full variable domain (remainder filled in from reference TRBV9 and TRBJ1-2): DSGVTQTPKHLITATGQRVTLRCSPRSGDLSVYWYQQSLDQGLQFLIQYYNGEERAKGNILERFSAQQFPDLHSELNLSSLELGDSALYFCASSATDRANYGYTFGSGTRLTVV.

This clonotype came up once. The rearrangement joins TRBV20-1 to TRBJ2-1; the match to TRBD2 covers 7 bases. The germline CDR1 and CDR2 sequences are DFQATT and SNEGSKA (reference sequence). CDR3 size: 15 residues. Germline trimming cut 3 bases from V and 0 bases from J; bases unmatched to any gene: 5. CDR3 residues: CSARWDYSSYNEQFF. The CDR3 DNA is TGCAGTGCTAGGTGGGACTACTCCTCCTACAATGAGCAGTTCTTC.

This chain connects TRBV5-6 to TRBJ2-7, with a tentative D call TRBD1 (6 bases). V lost 4 bases and J 1 base, leaving 15 bases between the germline ends. Germline loops: CDR1 SGHDT, CDR2 YYEEEE. This CDR3 region has 15 residues. CDR3 in amino acids: CASSGSGTRSYEQYF. The CDR3 DNA reads TGTGCCAGCAGCGGCTCCGGGACAAGGTCCTACGAGCAGTACTTC.

This chain links TRBV12-3 or TRBV12-4 with TRBJ2-7; D perhaps matches TRBD2 (5 bases). The CDR3 totals 12 residues. V shed 10 bases and J shed 4 bases, with 14 bases lying between them. In nucleotides, the CDR3 is TGTGCCACCCAAGGGAGCGGATACGAGCAGTACTTC. It translates to CATQGSGYEQYF.

This clonotype was counted between two and nine times. The gene calls are TRBV3-1 and TRBJ2-1, with D perhaps matching TRBD2 (5 bases). Germline CDR1 is LGHDT and CDR2 is YNNKEL (reference sequence). The CDR3 has 14 amino acids. Trimming cost V 8 bases and J 0 bases, with 11 bases left between them. The CDR3, as DNA: TGTGCCAGCCGGGCGGGCGGCTCCTACAATGAGCAGTTCTTC. Encoded protein: CASRAGGSYNEQFF.